The following is a T cell receptor beta chain sequence with its context. The target of this receptor is not known. No quality values exist for individual bases; no much larger clone is one base distant. The immunoSEQ Assay, a bias-controlled multiplex PCR, was used to amplify TCRbeta CDR3 regions from genomic DNA. Per the source publication's procedure: The number of nucleated cells in each sample was estimated by amplification of reference gene primers within the assay. To quantify the absolute abundance of each unique TCRbeta CDR3 rearrangement, sequence reads were collapsed and filtered. For each sample, productive Simpson clonality was calculated as the square root of Simpson's diversity index over productive rearrangements. Entries here come from immuneACCESS through TCRdb and include only in-frame sequences with V and J called. Some clones fail to appear in such tables; in the studies checked, an unresolved V gene covers under half of the shortfall, and the cause of the remainder is unknown. V and J calls and clone size are given by that table; D and trimming were obtained from the DNA. Recorded for this sample are under 300,000 clones; around 90% of them occurred a single time. 1.2% of the sample rests with the top ten.

From the cysteine up to the phenylalanine, the CDR3 has a length of 15 residues. Only CDR3 DNA is held: 45 bases, read in frame from base 1. Based on the germline V gene, the CDR1 and CDR2 sequences are SGHRS and YFSETQ. The trim is 0 bases for V and 0 bases for J, with a gap of 6 bases between the germline ends. This sample stems from a study of blood T cell repertoires in COVID-19 (dated by TCRdb to between 2020 and 2021). In terms of the full investigation: Samples from collaborators originated in the United States, Italy and Spain and spanned both the acute and convalescent phases of COVID-19. The prospective study material was composed of cDNA or gDNA derived from T cells, B-cell-depleted T cells, or PBMCs. HLA class I and class II types, where available, came from metadata supplied by the sample provider rather than from assay-based typing. A freely available public database, intended as a resource for researchers studying the immune response to SARS-CoV-2, is where the repertoires were released. Subjects who had been exposed to COVID-19, were actively infected with it, or had recovered from it provided the deeply sampled blood TCRbeta repertoires that made up the dataset. A de-identified subject ID, COVID-19 status, age in years and sex were almost always included in the sample metadata. The samples were drawn from two sources: the first 160 participants of the ongoing ImmuneRACE study, and about 1,300 subjects contributed by 6 global collaborators.

Participants in the prospective study were aged about 18 to 89 years, lived in about two dozen United States geographic areas, and enrolled through a virtual design. To assign participants to cohorts, the prospective study relied on clinical history that participants themselves reported in a screening survey and a study questionnaire. Mobile phlebotomists in the prospective study collected whole blood, serum and a nasopharyngeal or oropharyngeal swab from every participant. Prospective study participants could optionally give additional blood draws and questionnaires over a roughly two-month period. Before DNA extraction, blood samples from the prospective study were shipped at room temperature or frozen. On the study overall, not on this receptor specifically: The amount of clinical and demographic metadata varied by source and participant and was provided uncurated.

Sequencing was carried out using PBMCs or T cells enriched from blood (not recorded which). In this chain, TRBV5-1 is recombined with TRBJ1-4; D gene: possibly TRBD1, on 5 matching bases. This receptor was identified in a human donor in a cohort exposed to, infected with or recovered from COVID-19 (not recorded which). The donor label of this sample is uncertain. The CDR3 reads CASSLARATNEKLFF. The DNA sequence follows: TGCGCCAGCAGCTTGGCCAGGGCAACTAATGAAAAACTGTTTTTT.